This T cell receptor (beta chain) was captured in a study of blood T cells in healthy people across ages. The second PCR ran roughly 6 to 11 cycles with a sample-barcoded 5' primer and J-beta primers. TCRdb ran MiXCR on the 5' RACE reads and lists one entry per CDR3 protein. The data show 1.5 million or so distinct CDR3 sequences, approximately 40% seen once. V was cut by 6 bases and J by 2 bases, with 12 bases left in between. This CDR3 spans 14 amino acids. The germline CDR1 and CDR2 sequences are MNHNY and SVGAGI (reference sequence). This TCR came from a young woman in good health. The chain joins TRBV6-6 to TRBJ2-3, with D possibly being TRBD2 (6 bases). The sequenced sample consisted of blood. This CDR3 is CASRREDYTDTQYF. CDR3 in DNA: TGTGCCAGCAGAAGGGAGGACTACACAGATACGCAGTATTTT.